The next 32 T cell receptor beta chains were all read from a single sample in a study of cytomegalovirus exposure and HLA in healthy donors. 60 Vbeta and 13 Jbeta primers were used in PCR. Profiled with immunoSEQ multiplex PCR; TCRdb holds only in-frame clones, not every one. The data show tens of thousands of clones, approximately 85% seen once. Input material: PBMCs. The receptors stem from a woman under 30 in good health and CMV-seropositive.

This chain uses TRBV6-1 with TRBJ2-3; 9 nucleotides align to TRBD2. The V segment lost 7 bases and the J segment 2 bases; nucleotides outside the gene matches: 7. In germline, CDR1 is MNHNS, CDR2 SASEGT. The CDR3 runs to 15 residues. The chain's CDR3 is CASKLAGVITDTQYF. CDR3 coding DNA: TGTGCCAGCAAATTAGCGGGGGTTATCACAGATACGCAGTATTTT.

This clone was observed once. This rearrangement joins TRBV21-1 to TRBJ1-2; the table assigns TRBD1, which was not confirmed against the DNA. TRBV21-1 is given as a pseudogene. The CDR3 loop spans 19 amino acids. In DNA form, the CDR3 reads TGTGCCAGCGCCTCGGAGGGGGGACAGAGGCCCACATTTAACTATGGCTACACCTTC. Protein product: CASASEGGQRPTFNYGYTF.

V usage is TRBV6-5 and J usage is TRBJ1-2, with D maybe TRBD1 (6 bases). Germline V gene sequence: CDR1 MNHEY, CDR2 SVGAGI. V lost 6 bases, J lost 5 bases, and 10 bases lay in between. The CDR3 is 12 residues long. For the CDR3, the DNA is TGTGCCAGCAGGTTACAGGGTTATGGCTACACCTTC. Its protein product is CASRLQGYGYTF.

The CDR3 DNA reads TGCGCCAGCAGCTTGGTTGGCGGGGGAGCCTACAATGAGCAGTTCTTC. Its translation: CASSLVGGGAYNEQFF. This chain uses TRBV5-1 with TRBJ2-1; 7 bases match TRBD2. V shed 0 bases and J 2 bases; nucleotides not matched to a gene: 5. This CDR3 has 16 amino acids. Germline-derived CDR1 and CDR2 are SGHRS and YFSETQ. The variable domain in full, with the rest retrieved from reference TRBV5-1 and TRBJ2-1, is KAGVTQTPRYLIKTRGQQVTLSCSPISGHRSVSWYQQTPGQGLQFLFEYFSETQRNKGNFPGRFSGRQFSNSRSEMNVSTLELGDSALYLCASSLVGGGAYNEQFFGPGTRLTVL.

The rearrangement uses TRBV9 and TRBJ1-6, with unresolved D. This CDR3 contains 13 residues. CDR1 is SGDLS and CDR2 is YYNGEE in the germline V gene. V was trimmed by 4 bases and J by 6 bases, leaving 8 bases between them. The CDR3 here is CASSRETNSPLHF. DNA of the CDR3: TGTGCCAGCAGCAGGGAGACTAATTCACCCCTCCACTTT.

The sample holds one count of this clone. V and J are TRBV27 and TRBJ1-2; 8 bases are shared with TRBD1. Germline V gives CDR1 MNHEY, CDR2 SMNVEV (reference sequence). This CDR3 is 15 amino acids long. J gave up 5 bases and V 5 bases, and 10 bases lay outside the gene matches. DNA of the CDR3: TGTGCCAGCAGTCCTATGGACAGGGTTAGGTATGGCTACACCTTC. Residues: CASSPMDRVRYGYTF.

The rearrangement links TRBV11-3 to TRBJ2-5, with a weak D call TRBD2 (6 bases). CDR3 length: 15 amino acids. CDR1 and CDR2 from the germline V gene are SGHNT and YENEEA. Deletions cut 4 bases from V and 2 bases from J, with 14 bases between. CDR3 sequence (DNA): TGTGCCAGCAGCTCGACCGGGACTCCACAAGAGACCCAGTACTTC. Translating it yields CASSSTGTPQETQYF. The variable domain in full, completed from reference TRBV11-3 and TRBJ2-5, reads EAGVVQSPRYKIIEKKQPVAFWCNPISGHNTLYWYLQNLGQGPELLIRYENEEAVDDSQLPKDRFSAERLKGVDSTLKIQPAELGDSAVYLCASSSTGTPQETQYFGPGTRLLVL.

In this sample, this clone turned up once. V and J are TRBV2 and TRBJ2-7; D may be TRBD1 (6 bases). CDR3 length: 15 residues. V lost 6 bases, J lost 0 bases, and 15 bases lay in between. Germline V gene sequence: CDR1 SNHLY, CDR2 FYNNEI. CDR3 in DNA: TGTGCCAGCAGATCCCACAGGGTTTCCTCCTACGAGCAGTACTTC. The encoded protein is CASRSHRVSSYEQYF.

This clone occurred once. The rearrangement joins TRBV5-4 to TRBJ1-5; TRBD1 agrees at 7 bases. The CDR3 contains 15 residues. CDR1 and CDR2 from the germline V gene are SGHNT and YYREEE (reference sequence). The trim removed 4 bases at V and 5 bases at J, leaving 9 bases unmatched. The CDR3 coding sequence is TGTGCCAGCAGCCTCGACAGGGCCCCCTATCAGCCCCAGCATTTT. Encoded protein: CASSLDRAPYQPQHF. Supplemented by reference TRBV5-4 and TRBJ1-5, the full variable domain reads ETGVTQSPTHLIKTRGQQVTLRCSSQSGHNTVSWYQQALGQGPQFIFQYYREEENGRGNFPPRFSGLQFPNYSSELNVNALELDDSALYLCASSLDRAPYQPQHFGDGTRLSIL.

The chain recombines TRBV20-1 with TRBJ1-2; no definite D call. Germline values: CDR1 DFQATT, CDR2 SNEGSKA (reference sequence). V was shortened by 1 base and J by 12 bases, with 12 bases between the two germline ends. The CDR3 totals 11 residues. CDR3 nucleotides: TGCAGTGCTAGAGGGTTTTCGGGTCACACCTTC. It translates to CSARGFSGHTF.

The rearrangement links TRBV28 to TRBJ1-2; D may be TRBD1 (6 bases). V was pared by 3 bases and J by 3 bases, with 17 bases between. The germline V gene encodes CDR1 MDHEN and CDR2 SYDVKM. The CDR3 extends over 16 amino acids. DNA for the CDR3: TGTGCCAGCAGTTTTCCACAGGGTTCGGGCTACTATGGCTACACCTTC. Translated: CASSFPQGSGYYGYTF.

CDR3 residues: CSVVRSGGVSELAFF. CDR3 sequence (DNA): TGCAGCGTTGTCAGGTCAGGGGGAGTCAGTGAACTAGCTTTCTTT. This chain joins TRBV29-1 and TRBJ1-1; 7 bases align to TRBD1. CDR1 and CDR2 (germline): SQVTM, ANQGSEA. V was pared by 4 bases and J by 10 bases, with 18 bases of the junction left unmatched. This CDR3 is built from 15 residues.

V and J are TRBV6-6 and TRBJ2-7, with 8 bases lining up with TRBD1. Looked up from germline, CDR1 is MNHNY and CDR2 is SVGAGI (reference sequence). Trimming at V came to 6 bases and at J to 1 base, leaving 8 bases not matched to a gene. The CDR3 length is 15 residues. The CDR3 sequence is CASRTGQGGSYEQYF. DNA for the CDR3: TGTGCCAGCAGGACAGGACAGGGTGGTTCCTACGAGCAGTACTTC.

The genes are TRBV4-1 and TRBJ2-1, with 16 bases fitting TRBD2. The CDR3 totals 18 residues. CDR1 and CDR2 (germline): MGHRA, YSYEKL. Germline trimming cut 6 bases from V and 9 bases from J; bases unmatched to any gene: 14. CDR3 DNA: TGCGCCAGCAGTCCTGTCCCGGGACTAGCGGGGGGGCTAATTGAGCAGTTCTTC. It codes for CASSPVPGLAGGLIEQFF.

The J gene is TRBJ1-6, the V gene TRBV9; no reliable D call. CDR1 is SGDLS and CDR2 is YYNGEE in the germline V gene. The CDR3 has 14 residues. Between the trimmed V and J ends, which lost 0 bases and 9 bases, there was a span of 10 bases. Here the CDR3 reads CASSVEVSGSPLHF. The CDR3 DNA is TGTGCCAGCAGCGTAGAAGTCAGTGGTTCACCCCTCCACTTT.

The V gene is TRBV18, the J gene TRBJ2-1, with D hard to call. The CDR3 contains 12 residues. The germline V gene has CDR1 KGHSH and CDR2 LQKENI. V was trimmed by 3 bases and J by 4 bases, leaving 4 bases between them. The CDR3 sequence is CASSPPYNEQFF. CDR3 nucleotide sequence: TGTGCCAGCTCACCTCCGTACAATGAGCAGTTCTTC.

The genes are TRBV11-1 and TRBJ1-1; no reliable D call. The germline V and J ends were trimmed by 2 bases and 0 bases, with 4 bases remaining between them. Germline lookup yields CDR1 SGHAT and CDR2 FQDESV (reference sequence). The CDR3 is made up of 13 amino acids. DNA of the CDR3: TGTGCCAGCAGCTTATCCTTGAACACTGAAGCTTTCTTT. It codes for CASSLSLNTEAFF. Drawing the rest from reference TRBV11-1 and TRBJ1-1, the complete variable domain is EAEVAQSPRYKITEKSQAVAFWCDPISGHATLYWYRQILGQGPELLVQFQDESVVDDSQLPKDRFSAERLKGVDSTLKIQPAELGDSAMYLCASSLSLNTEAFFGQGTRLTVV.

This chain uses TRBV7-3 with TRBJ1-1; D perhaps matches TRBD1 (5 bases). The germline V gene has CDR1 SGHTA and CDR2 FQGTGA. Trimming removed 1 base from V and 0 bases from J, with 6 bases in between. This CDR3 has 14 residues. The CDR3 DNA follows: TGTGCCAGCAGCTTAATGGGGCTGAACACTGAAGCTTTCTTT. It specifies CASSLMGLNTEAFF.

V and J are TRBV18 and TRBJ1-5; D might be TRBD1 (6 bases). V was shortened by 0 bases and J by 1 base, with 10 bases between the two germline ends. The CDR3 covers 16 residues. Per the germline V gene, CDR1 is KGHSH and CDR2 is LQKENI. CDR3 nucleotides: TGTGCCAGCTCACCACCGGGGACAAAGAGCAATCAGCCCCAGCATTTT. Translation gives CASSPPGTKSNQPQHF.

The genes are TRBV13 and TRBJ2-2; TRBD2 aligns across 11 bases. CDR3 length: 16 residues. Germline V gene sequence: CDR1 PRHDT, CDR2 FYEKMQ (reference sequence). Unmatched junction bases numbered 5, after V lost 5 bases and J lost 3 bases. CDR3 loop: CASSPLAGADTGELFF. The CDR3 DNA reads TGTGCCAGCAGCCCACTAGCGGGGGCGGACACCGGGGAGCTGTTTTTT.

This clone was picked up one time. The V and J genes are TRBV7-9 and TRBJ2-1; 13 bases map to TRBD2. The germline V gene has CDR1 SEHNR and CDR2 FQNEAQ (reference sequence). J was trimmed by 3 bases and V by 4 bases; bases with no gene match: 12. The CDR3 sequence is 19 residues long. The CDR3 DNA reads as TGTGCCAGCAGCTACGATAAAGGACTAGCGGGGGATAACTACAATGAGCAGTTCTTC. Translation: CASSYDKGLAGDNYNEQFF. Looking up the rest from reference TRBV7-9 and TRBJ2-1 gives the full variable domain: DTGVSQNPRHKITKRGQNVTFRCDPISEHNRLYWYRQTLGQGPEFLTYFQNEAQLEKSRLLSDRFSAERPKGSFSTLEIQRTEQGDSAMYLCASSYDKGLAGDNYNEQFFGPGTRLTVL.

This clone was observed a single time. The rearrangement links TRBV7-2 to TRBJ2-7; D possibly corresponds to TRBD2 (5 bases). Trimming removed 3 bases from V and 2 bases from J, with 11 bases in between. Germline CDR1 reads SGHTA; CDR2 reads FQGNSA. The CDR3 contains 14 residues. The CDR3 spells CASSLGPGAYEQYF. CDR3 coding DNA: TGTGCCAGCAGCTTGGGTCCCGGGGCCTACGAGCAGTACTTC.

The chain carries TRBV7-8 and TRBJ1-2; a possible D gene is TRBD1 (6 bases). V was clipped by 0 bases and J by 0 bases, with 11 bases between them. This CDR3 contains 16 residues. Per the germline V gene, CDR1 is SGHVS and CDR2 is FQNEAQ. The CDR3, as DNA: TGTGCCAGCAGCTTAGCGACGAGACAGGCTAACTATGGCTACACCTTC. Translation gives CASSLATRQANYGYTF.

The chain recombines TRBV7-2 with TRBJ2-3; D gene uncertain. V was trimmed by 1 base and J by 6 bases, leaving 5 bases between them. Per germline, CDR1 SGHTA and CDR2 FQGNSA. The CDR3 spans 12 residues. The CDR3 bases are TGTGCCAGCAGCTTAGGGCTCGATACGCAGTATTTT. Translated, it gives CASSLGLDTQYF.

This clone came up a few times. The genes are TRBV6-5 and TRBJ2-1; D gene ambiguous. The CDR3 is 12 residues long. The V gene lost 5 bases and the J gene lost 9 bases, with 11 bases spanning the gap. The V gene's germline CDR1 is MNHEY and CDR2 SVGAGI. The DNA of the CDR3 is TGTGCCAGCAGTCCACTTTGGGCTGAGCAGTTCTTC. It encodes CASSPLWAEQFF.

The rearrangement uses TRBV25-1 and TRBJ2-1; 10 positions match TRBD2. V trimming: 2 bases; J trimming: 9 bases; junction bases outside the gene matches: 13. Germline V gene sequence: CDR1 MGHDK, CDR2 SYGVNS. The CDR3 runs to 17 residues. DNA of the CDR3: TGTGCCAGCAGTGAAAGACCCGTTCGGAGCGGGGGGGTTGAGCAGTTCTTC. Translating it yields CASSERPVRSGGVEQFF.

The V and J genes are TRBV19 and TRBJ2-3; 14 positions agree with TRBD2. Germline V gene sequence: CDR1 LNHDA, CDR2 SQIVND (reference sequence). V dropped 1 base and J dropped 2; count of bases not matched to a gene: 17. The CDR3 length is 22 residues. CDR3 sequence: CASSIGLWGLAGDPHHTDTQYF. Here the CDR3 DNA reads TGTGCCAGTAGTATAGGTCTATGGGGACTAGCGGGAGACCCCCACCACACAGATACGCAGTATTTT.

The sample holds a few counts of this clone. The rearrangement links TRBV6-6 to TRBJ2-2, with D possibly matching TRBD1 (5 bases). The CDR3 runs to 15 residues. Trimming cost V 8 bases and J 7 bases, with 20 bases left between them. The germline CDR1 and CDR2 sequences are MNHNY and SVGAGI (reference sequence). The CDR3 coding sequence is TGTGCCAGCCGCCTAGACAGTTCACCCCGCGGGGAGCTGTTTTTT. It codes for CASRLDSSPRGELFF.

The chain couples TRBV30 to TRBJ2-3, with TRBD1 matching over 8 bases. This CDR3 spans 14 amino acids. Germline CDR1 GTSNPN, CDR2 SVGIG (reference sequence). J lost 4 bases, V lost 2 bases, and 5 bases had no gene match. The chain's CDR3 is CAWSYGQGADTQYF. CDR3 bases: TGTGCCTGGAGTTACGGACAGGGAGCAGATACGCAGTATTTT.

The gene calls are TRBV13 and TRBJ1-1; 9 bases are a match to TRBD1. This CDR3 has 14 residues. The junction had 2 bases not matched to a gene; V was cut back by 5 bases and J by 1 base. Germline V gene sequence: CDR1 PRHDT, CDR2 FYEKMQ (reference sequence). Written as DNA, the CDR3 is TGTGCCAGCAGCCCGACAGGGGGGAACACTGAAGCTTTCTTT. Its translation: CASSPTGGNTEAFF. Full variable domain (missing parts from reference TRBV13 and TRBJ1-1): AAGVIQSPRHLIKEKRETATLKCYPIPRHDTVYWYQQGPGQDPQFLISFYEKMQSDKGSIPDRFSAQQFSDYHSELNMSSLELGDSALYFCASSPTGGNTEAFFGQGTRLTVV.

V usage is TRBV6-5 and J usage is TRBJ1-5; tentatively, D is TRBD1 (5 bases). V shed 4 bases and J shed 3 bases, with 13 bases lying between them. Germline CDR1 reads MNHEY; CDR2 reads SVGAGI. The CDR3 is made up of 15 amino acids. The CDR3 protein is CASSLDPDNNQPQHF. CDR3 DNA: TGTGCCAGCAGTTTGGATCCGGACAACAATCAGCCCCAGCATTTT.

The genes are TRBV5-1 and TRBJ1-4; D unresolved. This CDR3 has 14 residues. The V end was cut by 4 bases, the J end by 4 bases, with 11 bases between. Germline CDR1 is SGHRS and CDR2 is YFSETQ. The CDR3 sequence: CASSGYGNNEKLFF. The CDR3 region has the DNA TGCGCCAGCAGCGGGTACGGGAATAATGAAAAACTGTTTTTT.